Below are 26 T cell receptor beta chains sequenced from a single sample in a study of Tregs in tolerant kidney transplant recipients (dated by TCRdb to about 2019). The time point label on this specimen signifies: blood sample drawn before combined kidney and bone marrow transplant. The receptor library was made with the immunoSEQ multiplex PCR assay. Held by TCRdb, this immuneACCESS table contains in-frame sequences only and omits some clones. Under half of the omission traces to an unresolved V gene where checked; the cause of the rest is unknown. The sample table contains about 83,000 clones; only one count was recorded for roughly 98% of them. The top ten constitute about 0.61% of the sample. The source was CD4+ T cells from blood, collected before the transplant. All receptors derive from a human donor who received a combined kidney and bone marrow transplant.

This clone was seen once. The rearrangement joins TRBV5-6 to TRBJ1-2; D is ambiguous. V lost 2 bases and J 9 bases, leaving 17 bases between the germline ends. The CDR3 consists of 14 residues. Germline CDR1 reads SGHDT; CDR2 reads YYEEEE. CDR3 bases: TGTGCCAGCAGCTTCCCCGTGGGCCGAACGAGCTACACCTTC. Amino acids: CASSFPVGRTSYTF.

This chain links TRBV6-1 with TRBJ2-1; 9 nucleotides line up with TRBD1. From germline, CDR1 is MNHNS and CDR2 SASEGT. The CDR3 is 15 residues long. The V and J ends lost 8 bases and 5 bases, in that order; junction bases with no gene match: 10. The CDR3 nucleotides read TGTGCCAGCGGAGAACGGACAGGGGCGAACAATGAGCAGTTCTTC. Amino acids: CASGERTGANNEQFF.

The genes are TRBV7-2 and TRBJ1-1; 10 bases are a match to TRBD1. The CDR3 is made up of 16 amino acids. V was pared by 1 base and J by 5 bases, with 7 bases of the junction left unmatched. Germline V gene lookup returns CDR1 SGHTA and CDR2 FQGNSA. CDR3 bases: TGTGCCAGCAGCTTAGTTCCGGGACAGGGGTTAACTGAAGCTTTCTTT. Amino acids: CASSLVPGQGLTEAFF.

The J gene is TRBJ1-1, the V gene TRBV27, with D perhaps matching TRBD1 (5 bases). The CDR3 sequence is 13 residues long. V gave up 6 bases and J gave up 5 bases, with 13 bases separating them. CDR1 and CDR2 from the germline V gene are MNHEY and SMNVEV (reference sequence). This chain's CDR3 is CASRSVGPTEAFF. For the CDR3, the DNA is TGTGCCAGCAGGTCGGTGGGGCCAACTGAAGCTTTCTTT.

The chain is built from TRBV11-3 and TRBJ2-2; D is uncertain. Germline CDR1 is SGHNT and CDR2 is YENEEA. The CDR3 consists of 16 residues. Trimming took off 2 bases at V and 3 bases at J, with 13 bases between the two ends. CDR3 residues: CASSLSIAHHTGELFF. In DNA, the CDR3 is TGTGCCAGCAGCTTATCAATAGCCCATCACACCGGGGAGCTGTTTTTT.

This chain joins TRBV6-5 and TRBJ1-6; 9 bases agree with TRBD1. J gave up 11 bases and V 6 bases, and 8 bases lay outside the gene matches. Germline V gives CDR1 MNHEY, CDR2 SVGAGI. The CDR3 loop spans 14 amino acids. As DNA, the CDR3 is TGTGCCAGCAGCCCTACAGGGGGCGGACCACCCCTCCACTTT. It yields the protein CASSPTGGGPPLHF.

The CDR3 DNA follows: TGTGCCACCGTTCCAGCGAACACCGGGGAGCTGTTTTTT. This translates into CATVPANTGELFF. The chain carries TRBV15 and TRBJ2-2, with unresolved D. This CDR3 comprises 13 residues. V shed 8 bases and J shed 0 bases, with 7 bases lying between them. Germline values: CDR1 LNHNV, CDR2 YYDKDF (reference sequence).

This chain connects TRBV4-1 to TRBJ2-3; D is unclear. The CDR3 sequence is 15 residues long. Between the trimmed V and J ends, which lost 3 bases and 0 bases, there was a span of 10 bases. Per the germline V gene, CDR1 is MGHRA and CDR2 is YSYEKL. The CDR3 sequence: CASSHSDKSTDTQYF. DNA of the CDR3: TGCGCCAGCAGCCATAGTGACAAGAGCACAGATACGCAGTATTTT.

The chain joins TRBV6-1 to TRBJ2-3; no firm D call. Trimming took off 6 bases at V and 2 bases at J, with 12 bases between the two ends. Germline V gene data show CDR1 as MNHNS and CDR2 as SASEGT. The CDR3 is made up of 14 amino acids. Written as DNA, the CDR3 is TGTGCCAGCAGAACATTGTTAAACACAGATACGCAGTATTTT. Translated, it gives CASRTLLNTDTQYF.

This clone was seen only once. The J gene is TRBJ1-2, the V gene TRBV21-1; TRBD1 was called by the table and not checked on the DNA. TRBV21-1 is tagged as a pseudogene. The length of the CDR3 is 15 residues. The DNA of the CDR3 is TGTGCCAGCAGCAAGACAGGGGGCATGGACTATGGCTACACCTTC. Translation gives CASSKTGGMDYGYTF.

The chain employs TRBV7-2 and TRBJ2-3; the match to TRBD2 covers 15 bases. The CDR3 runs 17 residues. The J segment lost 1 base and the V segment lost 4 bases, leaving 3 bases of the junction unmatched. In germline, CDR1 is SGHTA, CDR2 FQGNSA. The CDR3 DNA reads as TGTGCCAGCAGCTGGACTAGCGGGGGGGCGGGCACAGATACGCAGTATTTT. It is translated as CASSWTSGGAGTDTQYF.

The chain has TRBV27 and TRBJ1-5; TRBD1 might be the D (5 bases). V lost 4 bases and J lost 3, with 34 bases in between. Germline values: CDR1 MNHEY, CDR2 SMNVEV (reference sequence). There are 22 residues in the CDR3. The CDR3 region has the DNA TGTGCCAGCAGTTACAAAACACCTCTCCCACCGCCCCCGACAGATCCCAATCAGCCCCAGCATTTT. This codes for CASSYKTPLPPPPTDPNQPQHF.

The V gene is TRBV4-1, the J gene TRBJ1-5, with a tentative D call TRBD1 (5 bases). This CDR3 has 14 amino acids. In germline, CDR1 is MGHRA, CDR2 YSYEKL. Trimming shortened V by 5 bases and J by 7 bases, and 15 bases separated the two germline ends. In nucleotides, the CDR3 is TGCGCCAGCAGCACCCTGGGGTCAGGGCAGCCCCAGCATTTT. Its protein product is CASSTLGSGQPQHF.

The chain employs TRBV7-9 and TRBJ2-3; 9 bases are a match to TRBD2. The CDR3 is 15 residues long. V gave up 4 bases and J gave up 8 bases; unmatched junction bases: 10. Germline-derived CDR1 and CDR2 are SEHNR and FQNEAQ (reference sequence). Here the CDR3 reads CASSYRRVAGATQYF. The CDR3 DNA sequence: TGTGCCAGCAGCTATAGGAGGGTAGCGGGAGCTACGCAGTATTTT.

The J gene is TRBJ2-1, the V gene TRBV19; TRBD2 matches at 11 bases. Looked up from germline, CDR1 is LNHDA and CDR2 is SQIVND (reference sequence). The J segment lost 6 bases and the V segment lost 3 bases, leaving 10 bases of the junction unmatched. The CDR3 extends over 17 amino acids. The CDR3 sequence: CASSILVISGRGNEQFF. In DNA, the CDR3 is TGTGCCAGTAGTATTCTAGTGATTAGCGGGAGGGGCAATGAGCAGTTCTTC.

The chain recombines TRBV7-2 with TRBJ2-7; D unclear. Trimming removed 6 bases from V and 2 bases from J, with 8 bases in between. The germline V gene has CDR1 SGHTA and CDR2 FQGNSA. There are 12 residues in the CDR3. CDR3 in DNA: TGTGCCAGCAGAAAAGACACCTACGAGCAGTACTTC. It translates to CASRKDTYEQYF.

For the CDR3, the DNA is TGTGCCAGCAGTGCCCTGGACATCGGGTATTCACCCCTCCACTTT. Protein product: CASSALDIGYSPLHF. V gene TRBV25-1 combines with J gene TRBJ1-6, with D perhaps matching TRBD1 (5 bases). There are 15 residues in the CDR3. Trimming removed 4 bases at V and 8 bases at J, with 15 bases between. Germline CDR1 and CDR2: MGHDK and SYGVNS.

The CDR3 is CASSLGGADEQFF. For the CDR3, the DNA is TGTGCCAGCAGCTTAGGAGGAGCGGACGAGCAGTTCTTC. This chain joins TRBV7-9 and TRBJ2-1; D may be TRBD2 (5 bases). Between the trimmed V and J ends, which lost 1 base and 10 bases, there was a span of 11 bases. Germline V gives CDR1 SEHNR, CDR2 FQNEAQ (reference sequence). The CDR3 is made up of 13 amino acids. The variable domain in full, with the rest retrieved from reference TRBV7-9 and TRBJ2-1, is DTGVSQNPRHKITKRGQNVTFRCDPISEHNRLYWYRQTLGQGPEFLTYFQNEAQLEKSRLLSDRFSAERPKGSFSTLEIQRTEQGDSAMYLCASSLGGADEQFFGPGTRLTVL.

The rearrangement uses TRBV18 and TRBJ2-7; D is undetermined. CDR3 length: 12 residues. The ends were cut back, 5 bases at V and 4 bases at J, with 9 bases in the middle. Germline CDR1 KGHSH, CDR2 LQKENI. The CDR3 sequence: CASSTFTYEQYF. CDR3 bases: TGTGCCAGCTCAACTTTTACTTACGAGCAGTACTTC.

The chain combines TRBV4-3 with TRBJ2-7, with TRBD1 matching 9 bases. Germline lookup yields CDR1 LGHNA and CDR2 YSLEER. The CDR3 totals 15 residues. Losses at the gene ends were 2 bases for V and 3 bases for J; bases not matched to a gene: 5. This CDR3 is CASSQSGQGLYEQYF. In DNA, the CDR3 is TGCGCCAGCAGCCAATCGGGACAGGGACTCTACGAGCAGTACTTC.

This chain uses TRBV30 with TRBJ1-1; TRBD1 is a possible D gene (6 bases). Germline values: CDR1 GTSNPN, CDR2 SVGIG (reference sequence). CDR3 length: 13 amino acids. With 2 bases removed from V and 10 bases from J, the gap between germline ends came to 17 bases. The CDR3 nucleotides are TGTGCCTGGAGTCGACTAAACAGGGTCGGAGCTTTCTTT. Protein: CAWSRLNRVGAFF.

The chain recombines TRBV15 with TRBJ2-3; 8 nucleotides line up with TRBD1. Losses at the gene ends were 1 base for V and 7 bases for J; bases not matched to a gene: 4. From germline, CDR1 is LNHNV and CDR2 YYDKDF (reference sequence). The length of the CDR3 is 14 residues. CDR3 DNA: TGTGCCACCAGCAGAGGTCAGGGGGCTTATACGCAGTATTTT. It encodes CATSRGQGAYTQYF.

The chain links TRBV4-2 to TRBJ2-5, with TRBD2 matching 10 bases. CDR3 length equals 15 residues. CDR1 and CDR2 (germline): LGHNA, YNFKEQ. V trimming: 0 bases; J trimming: 5 bases; junction bases outside the gene matches: 3. The CDR3 reads CASSQDLAGVETQYF. CDR3 in DNA: TGTGCCAGCAGCCAAGATCTAGCGGGGGTGGAGACCCAGTACTTC.

The CDR3 DNA follows: TGTGCCAGCAGCTTTAGCGGGGGATCCAATGAGCAGTTCTTC. It is translated as CASSFSGGSNEQFF. The chain has TRBV7-2 and TRBJ2-1, with 9 bases that match TRBD2. V shed 3 bases, J shed 6 bases, and the junction held 3 bases outside the gene matches. This CDR3 is built from 14 residues. Germline CDR1 is SGHTA and CDR2 is FQGNSA.

This sequence joins TRBV9 and TRBJ2-3; 7 nucleotides line up with TRBD2. Per the germline V gene, CDR1 is SGDLS and CDR2 is YYNGEE. CDR3 size: 20 residues. V was clipped by 1 base and J by 2 bases; unmatched bases: 19. CDR3 DNA sequence: TGTGCCAGCAGCGTAAGACATGGGGGGGTTAGCGGGTCTACCACAGATACGCAGTATTTT. Translating gives CASSVRHGGVSGSTTDTQYF.

The CDR3: CASSVGGVWGLAGGETQYF. DNA of the CDR3: TGTGCCAGCAGCGTAGGAGGTGTTTGGGGGCTAGCGGGAGGGGAGACCCAGTACTTC. V gene TRBV9 combines with J gene TRBJ2-5; TRBD2 matches 12 bases. Germline V gene data show CDR1 as SGDLS and CDR2 as YYNGEE. The CDR3 extends over 19 amino acids. With 0 bases clipped from V and 5 bases from J, the junction kept 14 bases outside the gene matches.